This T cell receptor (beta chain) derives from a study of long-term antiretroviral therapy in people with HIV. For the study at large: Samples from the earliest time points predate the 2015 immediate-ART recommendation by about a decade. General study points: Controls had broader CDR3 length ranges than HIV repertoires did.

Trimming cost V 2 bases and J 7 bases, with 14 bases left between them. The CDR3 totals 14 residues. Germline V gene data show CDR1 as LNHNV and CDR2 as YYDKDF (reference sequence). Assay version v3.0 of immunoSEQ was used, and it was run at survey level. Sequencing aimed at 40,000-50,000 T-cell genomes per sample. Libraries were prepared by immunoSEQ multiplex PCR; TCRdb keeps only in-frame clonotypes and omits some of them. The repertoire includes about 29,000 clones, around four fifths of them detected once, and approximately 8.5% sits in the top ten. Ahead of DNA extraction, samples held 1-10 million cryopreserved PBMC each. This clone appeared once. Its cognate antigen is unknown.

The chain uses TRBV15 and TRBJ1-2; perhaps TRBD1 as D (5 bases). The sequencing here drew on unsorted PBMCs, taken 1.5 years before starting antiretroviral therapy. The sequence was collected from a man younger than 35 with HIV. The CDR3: CATSRRIGEGGYTF. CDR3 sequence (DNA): TGTGCCACCAGCAGACGTATAGGGGAAGGTGGCTACACCTTC.